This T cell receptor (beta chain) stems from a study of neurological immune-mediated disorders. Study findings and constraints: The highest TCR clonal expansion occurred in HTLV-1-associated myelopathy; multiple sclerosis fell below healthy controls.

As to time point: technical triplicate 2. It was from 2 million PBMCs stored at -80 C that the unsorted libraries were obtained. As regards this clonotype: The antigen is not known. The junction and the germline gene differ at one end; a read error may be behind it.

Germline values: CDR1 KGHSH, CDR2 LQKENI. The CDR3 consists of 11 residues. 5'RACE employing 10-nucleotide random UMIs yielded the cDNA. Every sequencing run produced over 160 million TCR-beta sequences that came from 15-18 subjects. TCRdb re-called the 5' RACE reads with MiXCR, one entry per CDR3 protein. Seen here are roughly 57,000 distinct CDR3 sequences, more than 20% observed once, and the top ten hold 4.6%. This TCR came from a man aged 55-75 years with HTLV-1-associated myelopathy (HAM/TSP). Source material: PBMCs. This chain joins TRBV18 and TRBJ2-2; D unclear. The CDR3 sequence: CANSPSGELFF. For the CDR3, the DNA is TGTGCCAACTCACCATCCGGGGAGCTGTTTTTT.